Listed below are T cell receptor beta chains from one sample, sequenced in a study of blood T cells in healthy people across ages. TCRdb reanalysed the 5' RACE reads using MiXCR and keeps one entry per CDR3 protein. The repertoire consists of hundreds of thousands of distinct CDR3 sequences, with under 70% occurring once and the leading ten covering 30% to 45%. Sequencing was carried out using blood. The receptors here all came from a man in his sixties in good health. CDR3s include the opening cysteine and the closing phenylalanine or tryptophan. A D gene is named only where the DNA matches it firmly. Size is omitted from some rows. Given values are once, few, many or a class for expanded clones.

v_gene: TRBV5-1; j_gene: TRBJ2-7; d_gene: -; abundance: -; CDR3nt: TGCGCCAGCAGCGTAGAATACAGAGGTCCCATCTACGAGCAGTACTTC; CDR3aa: CASSVEYRGPIYEQYF
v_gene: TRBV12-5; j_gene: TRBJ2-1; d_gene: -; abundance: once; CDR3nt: TGTGCTAGTGGTTTGTTAGACAATGAGCAGTTCTTC; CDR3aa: CASGLLDNEQFF
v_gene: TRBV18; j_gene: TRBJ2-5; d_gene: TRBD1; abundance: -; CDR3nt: TGTGCCAGCTCGCCCACCCCCGGGACAGGGCTCCAGTACTTC; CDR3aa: CASSPTPGTGLQYF
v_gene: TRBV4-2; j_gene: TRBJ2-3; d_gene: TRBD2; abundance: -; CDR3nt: TGTGCCAGCAGCCAAGATGGTGGGGCACGTAGCGGGGGGTCTTCCGATACGCAGTATTTT; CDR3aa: CASSQDGGARSGGSSDTQYF
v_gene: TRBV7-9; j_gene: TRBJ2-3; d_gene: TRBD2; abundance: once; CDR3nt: TGTGCCAGCAGGCCCGCCGCGGGGGGGCGAACAGATACGCAGTATTTT; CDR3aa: CASRPAAGGRTDTQYF
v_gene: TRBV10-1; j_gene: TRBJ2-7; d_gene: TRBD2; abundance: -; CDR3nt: TGCGCCAGCCCGACAGGAGCGGGGGACGAGCAGTACTTC; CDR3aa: CASPTGAGDEQYF
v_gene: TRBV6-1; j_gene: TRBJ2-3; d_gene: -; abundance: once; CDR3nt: TGTGCCAGCGGAGAGGGACCACTGGGATATACGCAGTATTTT; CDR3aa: CASGEGPLGYTQYF
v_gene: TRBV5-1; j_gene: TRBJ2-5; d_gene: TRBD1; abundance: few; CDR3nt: TGCGCCAGCAGCTCGGACAGGGCCAACCAAGAGACCCAGTACTTC; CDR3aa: CASSSDRANQETQYF
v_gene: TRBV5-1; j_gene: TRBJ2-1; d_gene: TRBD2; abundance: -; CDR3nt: TGCGCCAGCAGCTTGGGGACTAGCGCCACTTCCGCTCAGTTCTTC; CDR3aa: CASSLGTSATSAQFF
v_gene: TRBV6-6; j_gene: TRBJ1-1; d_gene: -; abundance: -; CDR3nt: TGTGCCAGCAGAGATTCCAGGGATGAAGCTTTCTTT; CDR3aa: CASRDSRDEAFF
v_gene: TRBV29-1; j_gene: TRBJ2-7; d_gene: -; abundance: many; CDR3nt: TGCAGCGTTGGGGAAACCTACGAGCAGTACTTC; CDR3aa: CSVGETYEQYF
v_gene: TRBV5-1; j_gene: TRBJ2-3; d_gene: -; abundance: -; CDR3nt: TGCGCCAGCAGCGACCTACAGGGATCAGATACGCAGTATTTT; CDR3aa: CASSDLQGSDTQYF
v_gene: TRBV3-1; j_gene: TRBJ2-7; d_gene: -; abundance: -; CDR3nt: TGTGCCAGCAGCCACCTAGCGCGCACCTACAATGAGCAGTACTTC; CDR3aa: CASSHLARTYNEQYF
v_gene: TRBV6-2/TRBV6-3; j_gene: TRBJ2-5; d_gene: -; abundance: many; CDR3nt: TGTGCCAGCAGTTACTCTAGCAAGTCGACCCAGTACTTC; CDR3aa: CASSYSSKSTQYF
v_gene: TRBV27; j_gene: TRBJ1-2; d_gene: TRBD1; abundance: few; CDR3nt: TGTGCCAGCAGTCCTCGACAGGGGGAGAGCGGCTACACCTTC; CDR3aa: CASSPRQGESGYTF
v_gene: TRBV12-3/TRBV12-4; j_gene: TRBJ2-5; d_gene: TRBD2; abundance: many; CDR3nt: TGTGCCAGCAGTTTAGGCCTAGCGGGGGGGACCCAGTACTTC; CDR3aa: CASSLGLAGGTQYF
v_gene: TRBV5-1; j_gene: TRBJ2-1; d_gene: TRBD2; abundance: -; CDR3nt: TGCGCCAGCAGCCCCTGGACTAGCGGGGCCAATGAGCAGTTCTTC; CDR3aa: CASSPWTSGANEQFF
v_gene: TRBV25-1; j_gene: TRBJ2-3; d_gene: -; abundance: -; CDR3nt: TGTGCCAGCAGGAGGGGGGAAGGCACAGATACGCAGTATTTT; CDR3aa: CASRRGEGTDTQYF
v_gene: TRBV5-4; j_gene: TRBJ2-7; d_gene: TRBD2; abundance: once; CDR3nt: TGTGCCAGCAGCCCCCCCTTTGCTAGCGGGGGCGAGCAGTACTTC; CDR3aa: CASSPPFASGGEQYF
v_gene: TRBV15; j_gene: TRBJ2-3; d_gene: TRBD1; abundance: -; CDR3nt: TGTGCCACCAGCTCATATCTAGGACAGGGTGAAAAGGATACGCAGTATTTT; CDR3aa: CATSSYLGQGEKDTQYF
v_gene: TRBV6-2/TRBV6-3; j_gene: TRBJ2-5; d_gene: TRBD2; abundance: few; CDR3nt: TGTGCCAGCAGCCCCGGACTAGGGATGGAGACCCAGTACTTC; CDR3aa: CASSPGLGMETQYF
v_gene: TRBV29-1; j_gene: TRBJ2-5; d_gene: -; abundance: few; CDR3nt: TGCAGCGATACCGACAGGTACCAAGAGACCCAGTACTTC; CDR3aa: CSDTDRYQETQYF
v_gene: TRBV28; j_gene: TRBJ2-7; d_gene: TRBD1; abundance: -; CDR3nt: TGTGCCAGCAGTCTCTCCGGGACAGGGGGCGAGCAGTACTTC; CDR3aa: CASSLSGTGGEQYF
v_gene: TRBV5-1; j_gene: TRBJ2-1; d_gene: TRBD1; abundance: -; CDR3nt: TGCGCCAGCAGCGACGGAACAGGGGGCTCCTACAATGAGCAGTTCTTC; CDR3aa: CASSDGTGGSYNEQFF
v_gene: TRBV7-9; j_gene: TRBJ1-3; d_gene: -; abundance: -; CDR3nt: TGTGCCAGCAGCTTGTCAGACACCATATATTTT; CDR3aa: CASSLSDTIYF
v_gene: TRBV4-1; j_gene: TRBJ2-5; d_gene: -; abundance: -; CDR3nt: TGCGCCAGCAGCCAAGGGGGACGGGAAGAGACCCAGTACTTC; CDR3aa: CASSQGGREETQYF
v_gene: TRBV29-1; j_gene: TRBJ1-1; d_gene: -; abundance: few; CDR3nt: TGCAGCGGACGAAGGGGGACTGAAGCTTTCTTT; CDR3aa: CSGRRGTEAFF
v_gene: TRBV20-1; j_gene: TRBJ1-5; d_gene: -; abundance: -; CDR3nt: TGCAGCTCAGCGAGAGGGGGGGGTCATAGCAATCAGCCCCAGCATTTT; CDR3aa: CSSARGGGHSNQPQHF
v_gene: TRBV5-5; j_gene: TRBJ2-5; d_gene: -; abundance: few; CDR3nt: TGTGCCAGCAGCTTGGTGAGTCTCCAAGAGACCCAGTACTTC; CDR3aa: CASSLVSLQETQYF
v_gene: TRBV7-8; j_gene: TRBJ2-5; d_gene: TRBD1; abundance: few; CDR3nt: TGTGCCAGCAGCTTAGGACAGGGCGGGCAGTACTTC; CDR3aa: CASSLGQGGQYF
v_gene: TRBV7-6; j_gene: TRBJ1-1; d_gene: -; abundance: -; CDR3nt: TGTGCCAGCAGCTTAGAGGGGGGGCGTCAAAACACTGAAGCTTTCTTT; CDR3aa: CASSLEGGRQNTEAFF
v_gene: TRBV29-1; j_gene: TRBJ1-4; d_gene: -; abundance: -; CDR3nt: TGCAGCGTGGCATTTAATGAAAAACTGTTTTTT; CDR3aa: CSVAFNEKLFF
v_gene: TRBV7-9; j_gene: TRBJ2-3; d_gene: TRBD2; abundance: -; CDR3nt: TGTGCCAGCAGCCTGCTGATCCTAGCGGGAGACCACGATACGCAGTATTTT; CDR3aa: CASSLLILAGDHDTQYF
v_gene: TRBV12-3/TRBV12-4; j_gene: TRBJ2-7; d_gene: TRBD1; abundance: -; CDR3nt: TGTGCCAGCAGAACCGACAGGGAAGCCCCCTACGAGCAGTACTTC; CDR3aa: CASRTDREAPYEQYF
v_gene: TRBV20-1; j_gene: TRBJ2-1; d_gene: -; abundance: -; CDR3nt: TGCAGTATACGGACAGACAATGAGCAGTTCTTC; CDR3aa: CSIRTDNEQFF
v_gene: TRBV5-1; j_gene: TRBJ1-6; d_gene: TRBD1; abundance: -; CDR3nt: TGCGCCAGCAGCTTTGGGGACAGGCTGAGTTCACCCCTCCACTTT; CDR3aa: CASSFGDRLSSPLHF
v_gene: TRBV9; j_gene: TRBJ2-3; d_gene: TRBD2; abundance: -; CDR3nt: TGTGCCAGCAGCGTTGGGACTAGCGGGGTATCGGATACGCAGTATTTT; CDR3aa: CASSVGTSGVSDTQYF
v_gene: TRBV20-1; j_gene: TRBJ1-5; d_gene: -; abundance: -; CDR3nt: TGCAGTGCTAGATCGAGCAATCAGCCCCAGCATTTT; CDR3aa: CSARSSNQPQHF
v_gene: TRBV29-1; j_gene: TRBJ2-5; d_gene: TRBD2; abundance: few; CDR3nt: TGCAGCGTTAAGACTAGCGGGGGCCAAGAGACCCAGTACTTC; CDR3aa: CSVKTSGGQETQYF
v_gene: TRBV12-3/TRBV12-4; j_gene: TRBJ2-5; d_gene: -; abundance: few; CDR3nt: TGTGCCAGCAGTTTAAACATAGTCCAGTACTTC; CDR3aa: CASSLNIVQYF
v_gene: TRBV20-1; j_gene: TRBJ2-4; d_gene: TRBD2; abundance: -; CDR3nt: TGCAGTGCTCAACTGGGAGGGCAGTACTTC; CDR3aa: CSAQLGGQYF
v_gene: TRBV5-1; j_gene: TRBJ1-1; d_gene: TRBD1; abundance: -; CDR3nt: TGCGCCAGCACCGTACAGGGGGCTCTATCTGAAGCTTTCTTT; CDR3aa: CASTVQGALSEAFF
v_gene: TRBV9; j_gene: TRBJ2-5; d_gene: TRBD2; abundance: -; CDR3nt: TGTGCCAGCAGCCCCCGGACTAGAACTAGAGAGACCCAGTACTTC; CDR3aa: CASSPRTRTRETQYF
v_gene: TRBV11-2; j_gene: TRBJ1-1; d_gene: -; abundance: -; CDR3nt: TGTGCCAGCAGCTTAGAAGGGGCCCGCGGGACTGAAGCTTTCTTT; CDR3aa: CASSLEGARGTEAFF
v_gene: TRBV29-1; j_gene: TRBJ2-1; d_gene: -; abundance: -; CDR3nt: TGCAGCGTTGGGCTCAGCAATGAGCAGTTCTTC; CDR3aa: CSVGLSNEQFF
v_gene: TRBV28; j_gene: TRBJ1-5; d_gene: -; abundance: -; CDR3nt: TGTGCCAGCAGTTTATCCCTATCGGGATACCCCCAGCATTTT; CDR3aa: CASSLSLSGYPQHF
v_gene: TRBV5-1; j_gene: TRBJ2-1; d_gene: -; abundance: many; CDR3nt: TGTGCCAGCAGCTTCGACAATGAGCAGTTCTTC; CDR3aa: CASSFDNEQFF
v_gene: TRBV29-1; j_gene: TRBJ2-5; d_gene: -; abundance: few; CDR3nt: TGCAGCGTTGGGCAGGAGGGGAGAGAGACCCAGTACTTC; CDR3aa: CSVGQEGRETQYF
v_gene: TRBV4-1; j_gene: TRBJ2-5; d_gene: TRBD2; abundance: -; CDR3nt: TGCGCCAGCAGCAACGGGGGGGCCCGGGAGACCCAGTACTTC; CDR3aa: CASSNGGARETQYF
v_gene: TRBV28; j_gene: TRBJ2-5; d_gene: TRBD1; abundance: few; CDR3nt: TGTGCCAGCAGTTTTCACCTCGGGACAGGGGGAGAGACCCAGTACTTC; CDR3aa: CASSFHLGTGGETQYF
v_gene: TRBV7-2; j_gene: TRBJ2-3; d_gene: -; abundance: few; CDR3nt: TGTGCCAGCAGCTTAGGCGGTCTTGCTCGGGCAGATACGCAGTATTTT; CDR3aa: CASSLGGLARADTQYF
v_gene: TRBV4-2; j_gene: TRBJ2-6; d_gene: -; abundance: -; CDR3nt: TGTGCCAGCAGCCAAGGAGTTCCCTCTGGGGCCAACGTCCTGACTTTC; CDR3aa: CASSQGVPSGANVLTF
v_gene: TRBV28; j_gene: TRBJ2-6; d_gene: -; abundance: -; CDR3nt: TGTGCCAGCAGTTCCTATTACAATTCCCCACAGGGCTCTGGGGCCAACGTCCTGACTTTC; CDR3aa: CASSSYYNSPQGSGANVLTF
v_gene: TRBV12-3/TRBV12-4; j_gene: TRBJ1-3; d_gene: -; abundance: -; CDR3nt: TGTGCCAGCAGTGGACCTCCTGGAAACACCATATATTTT; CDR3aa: CASSGPPGNTIYF
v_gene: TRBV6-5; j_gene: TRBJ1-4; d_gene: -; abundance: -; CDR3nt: TGTGCCAGCAGTTCCCTAGGGGGGAGGGGACCCGAAACTAATGAAAAACTGTTTTTT; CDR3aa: CASSSLGGRGPETNEKLFF